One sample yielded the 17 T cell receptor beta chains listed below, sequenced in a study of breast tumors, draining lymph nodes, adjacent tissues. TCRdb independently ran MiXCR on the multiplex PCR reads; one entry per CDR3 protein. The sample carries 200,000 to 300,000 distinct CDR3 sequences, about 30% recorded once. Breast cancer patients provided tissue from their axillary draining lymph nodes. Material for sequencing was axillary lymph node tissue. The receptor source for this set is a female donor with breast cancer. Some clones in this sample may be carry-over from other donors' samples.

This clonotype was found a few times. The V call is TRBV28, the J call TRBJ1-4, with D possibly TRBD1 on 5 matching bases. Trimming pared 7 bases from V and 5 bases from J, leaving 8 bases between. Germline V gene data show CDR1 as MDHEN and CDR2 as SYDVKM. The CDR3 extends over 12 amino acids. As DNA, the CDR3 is TGTGCCAGCATGGCAGGGAATGAAAAACTGTTTTTT. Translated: CASMAGNEKLFF.

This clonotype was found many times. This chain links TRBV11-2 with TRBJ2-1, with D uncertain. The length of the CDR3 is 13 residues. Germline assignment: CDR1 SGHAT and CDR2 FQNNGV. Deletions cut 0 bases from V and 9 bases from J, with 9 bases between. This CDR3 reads CASSLDPESEQFF. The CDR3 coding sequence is TGTGCCAGCAGCTTAGATCCCGAGAGTGAGCAGTTCTTC.

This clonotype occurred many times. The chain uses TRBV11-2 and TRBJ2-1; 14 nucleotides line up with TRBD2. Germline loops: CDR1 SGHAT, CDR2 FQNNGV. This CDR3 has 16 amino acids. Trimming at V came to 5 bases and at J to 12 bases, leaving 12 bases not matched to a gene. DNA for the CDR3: TGTGCCAGCAGCACGACTACCGGGACTAGCGGGAGTCGGCAGTTCTTC. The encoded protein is CASSTTTGTSGSRQFF.

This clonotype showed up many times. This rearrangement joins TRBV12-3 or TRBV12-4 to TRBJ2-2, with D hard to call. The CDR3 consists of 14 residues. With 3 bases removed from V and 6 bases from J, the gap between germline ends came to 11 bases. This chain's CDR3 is CASSFRANPGELFF. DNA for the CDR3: TGTGCCAGCAGTTTTAGGGCAAACCCCGGGGAGCTGTTTTTT.

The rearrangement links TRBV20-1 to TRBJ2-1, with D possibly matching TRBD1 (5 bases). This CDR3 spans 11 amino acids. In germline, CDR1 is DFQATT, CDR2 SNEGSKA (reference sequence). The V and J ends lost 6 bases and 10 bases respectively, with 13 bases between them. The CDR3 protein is CSAKGFYEQFF. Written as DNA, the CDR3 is TGCAGTGCCAAGGGGTTCTACGAGCAGTTCTTC.

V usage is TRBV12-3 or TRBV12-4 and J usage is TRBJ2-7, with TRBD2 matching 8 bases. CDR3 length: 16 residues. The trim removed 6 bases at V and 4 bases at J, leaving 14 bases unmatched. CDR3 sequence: CASSQDRAGRAYEQYF. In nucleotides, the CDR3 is TGTGCCAGCAGCCAAGACCGGGCCGGGAGGGCTTACGAGCAGTACTTC.

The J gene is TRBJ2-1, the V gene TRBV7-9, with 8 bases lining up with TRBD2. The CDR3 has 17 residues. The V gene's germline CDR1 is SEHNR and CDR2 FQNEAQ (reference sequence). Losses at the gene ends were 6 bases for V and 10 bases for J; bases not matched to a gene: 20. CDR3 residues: CASSEYRGAGAVGEQFF. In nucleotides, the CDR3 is TGTGCCAGCAGTGAATATCGCGGAGCGGGAGCGGTCGGGGAGCAGTTCTTC.

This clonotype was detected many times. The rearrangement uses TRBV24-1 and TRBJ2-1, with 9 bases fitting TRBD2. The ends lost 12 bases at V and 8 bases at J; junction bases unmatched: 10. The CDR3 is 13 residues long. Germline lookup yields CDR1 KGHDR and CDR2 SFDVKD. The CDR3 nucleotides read TGTGCCGTACAAGCGGGAGGATACGATGAGCAGTTCTTC. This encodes CAVQAGGYDEQFF.

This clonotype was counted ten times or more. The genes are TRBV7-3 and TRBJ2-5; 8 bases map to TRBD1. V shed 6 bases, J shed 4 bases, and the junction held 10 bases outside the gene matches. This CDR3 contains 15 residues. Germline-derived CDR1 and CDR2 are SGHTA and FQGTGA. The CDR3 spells CASSPGQGIGETQYF. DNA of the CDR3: TGTGCCAGCAGTCCAGGACAGGGAATCGGAGAGACCCAGTACTTC.

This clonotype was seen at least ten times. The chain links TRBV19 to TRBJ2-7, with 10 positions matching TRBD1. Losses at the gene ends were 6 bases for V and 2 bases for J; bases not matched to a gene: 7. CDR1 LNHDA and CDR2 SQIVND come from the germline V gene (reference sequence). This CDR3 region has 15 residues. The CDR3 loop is CASSRPGQGTYEQYF. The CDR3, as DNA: TGTGCCAGTAGCAGGCCGGGACAGGGGACCTACGAGCAGTACTTC.

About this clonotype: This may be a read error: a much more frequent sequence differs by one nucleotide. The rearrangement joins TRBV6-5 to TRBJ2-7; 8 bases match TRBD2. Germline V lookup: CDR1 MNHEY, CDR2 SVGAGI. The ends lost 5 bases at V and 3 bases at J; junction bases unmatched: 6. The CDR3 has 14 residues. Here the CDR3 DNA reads TGTGCCAGCAGTCACTATAGCGGGAACTACGAGCAGTACTTC. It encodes CASSHYSGNYEQYF.

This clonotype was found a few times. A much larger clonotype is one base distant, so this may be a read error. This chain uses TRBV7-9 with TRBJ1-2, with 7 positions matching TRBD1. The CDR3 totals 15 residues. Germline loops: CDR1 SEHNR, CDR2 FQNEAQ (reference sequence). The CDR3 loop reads CASSRGDRVHYGYPF. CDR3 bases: TGTGCCAGCAGCCGAGGCGACAGGGTCCACTATGGCTACCCCTTC. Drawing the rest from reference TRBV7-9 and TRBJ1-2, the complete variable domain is DTGVSQNPRHKITKRGQNVTFRCDPISEHNRLYWYRQTLGQGPEFLTYFQNEAQLEKSRLLSDRFSAERPKGSFSTLEIQRTEQGDSAMYLCASSRGDRVHYGYPFGSGTRLTVV.

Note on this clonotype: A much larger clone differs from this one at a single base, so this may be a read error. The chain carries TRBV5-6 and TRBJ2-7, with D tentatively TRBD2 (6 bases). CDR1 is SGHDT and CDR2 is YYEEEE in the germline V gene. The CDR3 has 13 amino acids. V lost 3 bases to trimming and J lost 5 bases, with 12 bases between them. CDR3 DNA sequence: TGTGCCAGCAGCTCGGGGAGGCCGGACGAGCAGTACTTC. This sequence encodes CASSSGRPDEQYF.

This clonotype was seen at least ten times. The CDR3, as DNA: TGTGCCAGCAGCCCGCAGGGGGAATATGGCTACACCTTC. This sequence encodes CASSPQGEYGYTF. The chain uses TRBV9 and TRBJ1-2; 7 bases line up with TRBD1. V was clipped by 4 bases and J by 5 bases; unmatched bases: 5. The CDR3 runs to 13 residues. The V gene's germline CDR1 is SGDLS and CDR2 YYNGEE.

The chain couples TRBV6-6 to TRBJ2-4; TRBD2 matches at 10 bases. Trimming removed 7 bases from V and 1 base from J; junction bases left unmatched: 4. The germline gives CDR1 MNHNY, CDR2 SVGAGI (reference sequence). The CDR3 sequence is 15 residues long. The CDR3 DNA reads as TGTGCCAGCAAAAATAGCGGGAGGGCCAAAAACATTCAGTACTTC. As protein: CASKNSGRAKNIQYF.

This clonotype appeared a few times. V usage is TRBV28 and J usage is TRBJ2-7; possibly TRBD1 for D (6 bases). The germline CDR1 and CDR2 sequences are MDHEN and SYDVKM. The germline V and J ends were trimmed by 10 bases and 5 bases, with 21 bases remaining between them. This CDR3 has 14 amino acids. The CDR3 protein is CATSLKLTGHEQYF. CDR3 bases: TGTGCCACCTCACTTAAGTTGACAGGCCACGAGCAGTACTTC.

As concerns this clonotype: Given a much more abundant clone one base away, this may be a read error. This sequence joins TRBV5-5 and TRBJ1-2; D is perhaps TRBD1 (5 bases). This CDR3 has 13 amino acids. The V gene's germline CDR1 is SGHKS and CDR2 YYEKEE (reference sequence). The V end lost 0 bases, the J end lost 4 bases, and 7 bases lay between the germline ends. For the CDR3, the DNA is TGTGCCAGCAGCTTGGCCGACAGCTATGGCTACACCTTC. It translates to CASSLADSYGYTF.